This section outlines one TCR beta chain sequence together with its context. The CDR3 is made up of 15 amino acids. Germline CDR1 is SGHAT and CDR2 is FQDESV (reference sequence). The ends were cut back, 5 bases at V and 2 bases at J, with 16 bases in the middle. This record comes from a study of blood T cell repertoires in COVID-19. The data were produced by immunoSEQ multiplex PCR, yet TCRdb's version contains in-frame clones alone and is incomplete. Among about 250,000 clones listed, 80% to 90% were seen once. The J gene is TRBJ2-7, the V gene TRBV11-1; D is perhaps TRBD1 (5 bases). Sequenced material: PBMCs or T cells enriched from blood (not recorded which). The origin of this receptor is a young woman who had recovered from COVID-19. This CDR3 reads CASSPSMGRAYEQYF. The CDR3 coding sequence is TGTGCCAGCAGCCCGAGCATGGGCAGGGCCTACGAGCAGTACTTC.